This TCR beta chain was obtained from a study of T cell repertoires in cytomegalovirus infection. Study-level information: The public TCR beta signatures pointed to both CMV infection and matching HLA type. Study observations and caveats: People with CMV and the relevant HLA were identified by cumulative public TCR beta family frequency. Clonotype analysis showed dominance of the ex vivo response by HLA-C-restricted CMV-specific TCR beta clonotypes.

MiXCR was run by TCRdb on the reads, yielding one entry per CDR3 protein. The repertoire holds around 450,000 distinct CDR3 sequences, with about 11% as singletons. This clonotype was recorded at least ten times. Its target is unknown. Germline-derived CDR1 and CDR2 are SGHVS and FQNEAQ. The CDR3 runs to 14 residues. V lost 5 bases, J lost 1 base, and 11 bases lay in between. The rearrangement uses TRBV7-8 and TRBJ2-5; D not certain. The sequence was obtained from a human donor in good health (CMV status not recorded). Some clones in this sample may be carry-over from other donors' samples. Sequences were obtained from PBMCs. The CDR3 is CASSGSGVQETQYF. DNA for the CDR3: TGTGCCAGCAGCGGAAGTGGGGTCCAAGAGACCCAGTACTTC.